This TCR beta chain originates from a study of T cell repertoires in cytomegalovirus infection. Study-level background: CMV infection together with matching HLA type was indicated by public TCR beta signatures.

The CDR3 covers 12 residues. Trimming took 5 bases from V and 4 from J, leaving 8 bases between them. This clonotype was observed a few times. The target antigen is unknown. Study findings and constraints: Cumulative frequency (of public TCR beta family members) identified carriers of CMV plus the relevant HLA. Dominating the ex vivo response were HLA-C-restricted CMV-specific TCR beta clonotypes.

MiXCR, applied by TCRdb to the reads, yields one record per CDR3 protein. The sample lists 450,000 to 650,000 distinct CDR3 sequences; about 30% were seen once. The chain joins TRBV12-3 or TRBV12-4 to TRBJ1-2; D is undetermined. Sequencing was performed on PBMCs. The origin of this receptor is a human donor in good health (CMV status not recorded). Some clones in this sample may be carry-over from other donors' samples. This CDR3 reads CASSRTFYGYTF. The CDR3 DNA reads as TGTGCCAGCAGTCGGACCTTCTATGGCTACACCTTC.